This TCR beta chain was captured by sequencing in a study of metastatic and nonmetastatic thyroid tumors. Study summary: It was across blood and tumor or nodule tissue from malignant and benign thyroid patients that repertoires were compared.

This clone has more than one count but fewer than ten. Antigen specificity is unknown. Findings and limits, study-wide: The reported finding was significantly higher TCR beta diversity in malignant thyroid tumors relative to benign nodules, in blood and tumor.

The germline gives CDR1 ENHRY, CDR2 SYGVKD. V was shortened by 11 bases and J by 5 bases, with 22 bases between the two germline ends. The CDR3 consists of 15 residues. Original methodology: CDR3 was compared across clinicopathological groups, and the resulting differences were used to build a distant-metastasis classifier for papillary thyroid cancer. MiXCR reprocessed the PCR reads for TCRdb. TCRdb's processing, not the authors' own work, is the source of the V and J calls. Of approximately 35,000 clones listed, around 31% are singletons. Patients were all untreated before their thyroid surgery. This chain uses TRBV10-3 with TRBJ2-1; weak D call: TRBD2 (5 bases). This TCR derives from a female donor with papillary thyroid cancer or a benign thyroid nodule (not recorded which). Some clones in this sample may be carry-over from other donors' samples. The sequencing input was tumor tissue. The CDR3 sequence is CAHGAQRSTDNEQFF. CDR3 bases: TGTGCCCACGGCGCCCAGCGGAGCACCGACAATGAGCAGTTCTTC.